This entry describes one TCR beta chain. Its target antigen remains unknown. Its CDR3 holds 15 amino acids, cysteine through phenylalanine. Only the CDR3 portion is preserved as DNA: 45 bases, with reading frame beginning at the first base. Looking up the germline V gene yields CDR1 MNHEY and CDR2 SVGAGI. Ends trimmed: V by 6 bases, J by 1 base; bases unmatched to a gene: 7. The sample is drawn from a study of cytomegalovirus exposure and HLA in healthy donors (dated by TCRdb to 2017 to 2019). Background for the entire study: According to an earlier analysis of a few hundred of the donors, 150 million to 200 million T cells yielded 117 million unique TCR beta sequences and about 300 Gb of sequence data. To study patterns of TCR occurrence, a later analysis re-analyzed previously published TCR beta repertoires from 700 or so donors and added high-resolution HLA genotyping. Among the roughly 410 genotyped donors, about 85% belonged to the genetic ancestry cluster associated with self-reported Caucasian donors. HLA typing included class I and class II loci at four-digit resolution. The study was designed to test whether signatures of past pathogen exposure could be identified by cataloging public T cell receptors. The number of typed donors differed by locus: roughly 629-630 for A, B, C, DRB1 and DQB1; some 500 for DQA1; around 580 for DPA1; and around 450 for DPB1. Across around 400 genotyped donors of the cohort, an average of approximately 240,000 unique TCR beta nucleotide sequences per donor were sequenced, and 15% to 20% of those sequences were non-productive. Genome-wide SNP genotypes for about 55% of the 666 donors were used in a later genetic analysis, which treated that subset as a discovery cohort. Using immunosequencing, the study profiled T cell repertoires from fewer than 700 subjects and related those repertoires to cytomegalovirus serostatus. Every discovery cohort repertoire had been produced on one sequencing platform. To predict cytomegalovirus infection status, the study brought together high-throughput TCR immunosequencing, statistical association of individual TCRs with disease status, and machine learning. Because of strong linkage in the cohort, roughly five DR-DQ haplotypes were treated as single units for association and clustering. Besides the first cohort of 550 to 750 subjects, a separate validation cohort made up of 120 different subjects was used. Approximately 310 gigabases of sequencing data and 80 million or so unique TCR sequences were included in an early release covering under 650 HLA-typed donors. Alongside the repertoire data, information on donor age, sex, ethnicity and CMV serostatus was compiled. An earlier analysis of several hundred of the donors used high-throughput TCR beta sequencing to judge whether each TCR beta V gene segment behaved as functional or pseudogenic. In the later analysis, no new phenotypic data were used to find candidate immune exposures; instead, reliance was placed on TCR beta sequences and their occurrence across donors.

Beyond this particular receptor, the publication reports: Several of the top co-occurrence clusters appeared to be linked to parvovirus B19, influenza, CMV and Epstein-Barr virus, according to a later analysis. Because the 87-base-pair reads could not distinguish some IMGT-functional V segments, including TRBV6-2 and TRBV6-3, those segments were excluded. For the cohort, immune exposure information was limited to CMV serostatus. Correlated functional status among segregating V segments might reflect linkage disequilibrium, but an unknown experimental factor could not be ruled out. A later genetic analysis associated a missense DCLRE1C variant with V-gene and J-gene trimming of TCR beta chains, and an independent cohort replicated the association. This cohort had only TCR beta chains sequenced, and the lack of alpha or paired-chain data limited which features could be detected. HLA typing was unavailable for some donors at each locus, so association tests used only the typed subset. A cluster of highly shared sequence variants was judged likely to be a technical artifact of the sequencing pipeline. In an earlier analysis of around 600 of the donors, most TCR beta V segments appeared in productive rearrangements about 87% or about 30% of the time, broadly matching IMGT annotations. Cytomegalovirus status was reported to be diagnosed by the classifier with high specificity and sensitivity in both the original and validation cohorts. In a later analysis, TCR association rates were found to vary across HLA loci, with the most associated TCRs seen for DRB1 alleles and the fewest for HLA-C alleles. Some 15 rarely observed V segments, including chromosome 9 orphons, were excluded from the earlier analysis of approximately 600 of the donors because counts were too low. In a later analysis, HLA-associated TCR beta chains were found to be more clonally expanded and to have lower generation probabilities than equally common non-associated chains. Sequencing depth was assumed to be roughly uniform across donors in the presence/absence analyses, though that assumption may not hold. A further reported finding was that TCR beta sequences accurately predicted the HLA-A and HLA-B alleles for most subjects in the first cohort. Specific HLA alleles were associated with 15,000 to 20,000 TCR beta sequences at a false discovery rate of 0.05 in a later analysis. Most TCR sequences were observed very rarely across donors, whereas some public TCRs were present in many individuals. Strong co-occurrence of HLA alleles, especially DR and DQ, made assigning TCR associations to individual alleles difficult. In a later analysis, most CMV-associated TCR beta chains were found to appear HLA-restricted, with HLA associations seemingly driven largely by CMV exposure. A later genetic analysis reported fewer N-insertions in productive TCRs among donors in an Asian-associated ancestry cluster than the roughly 720-donor mean. A few of the identified cytomegalovirus-associated TCR beta chains were confirmed in vitro to be specific for cytomegalovirus antigens. A total of about 180 TCR beta chains were listed by the study as associated with cytomegalovirus. The authors suggested that the approach could potentially be generalized to other disease states and immunological phenotypes.

Libraries were made using the immunoSEQ multiplex PCR assay. The multiplex PCR relied on a mix of 60 forward primers for TCR Vbeta segments and 13 reverse primers for TCR Jbeta segments. The CDR3 region of rearranged TCR beta genes was amplified from genomic DNA with a multiplex PCR assay. On the Illumina HiSeq System, the amplified TCR beta libraries were sequenced as 87-base-pair reads. Per the source publication's procedure: Across the 670 or so repertoires, a later analysis counted about 81 million unique TCR beta chains, approximately 10 million of which were shared by at least two donors. To remove PCR and sequencing errors, raw reads were error-corrected and collapsed into unique sequences using a nearest-neighbor algorithm that merged closely related sequences. V, D and J gene segments were assigned by aligning CDR3 sequences to IMGT reference sequences. For a sequence to be retained, a match of at least six nucleotides to both a V gene segment and a J gene segment was required. Rearrangements were classified as productive when the CDR3 lacked stop codons and remained in frame with V and J, and all other rearrangements were classified as non-productive. CDR3 was defined according to IMGT convention as the region running from the second conserved V-encoded cysteine to the conserved J-encoded phenylalanine. Sequences without an unambiguous match to a single V gene segment were excluded from the earlier analysis of 587 of the donors. In an earlier analysis of a few hundred of the donors, V segments were called functional above 56.7% productive rearrangements and were called segregating when the between-donor standard deviation exceeded 5%. A statistical classification framework was developed to diagnose cytomegalovirus status using the catalog of TCR beta chain sequences. V and J gene assignment, in a later analysis, came from comparing TCR nucleotide sequences with IMGT/GENE-DB human TR gene sequences. Using the TCRdist pipeline, a later analysis assigned CDR3 sequences along with most-parsimonious VDJ recombination scenarios. In a later analysis, each TCR beta chain was defined by its CDR3 amino acid sequence together with its V-gene family, and reads lacking a unique V-gene family were excluded. As a way to deal with suspected cross-contamination and a sequencing artifact, a later analysis dropped under 600 nucleotide sequences that were highly shared and had low generation probability. In a later analysis, a clonal expansion index was calculated for each public chain from normalized within-repertoire ranks of inferred template counts. In a later analysis, generation probabilities were computed using a VDJ recombination model fitted to out-of-frame rearrangements, and the results were checked against IGoR. A later analysis scored TCR-TCR, TCR-HLA and TCR-CMV co-occurrence with hypergeometric tests, applying a repertoire-size bias correction to TCR pairs. A later analysis estimated false discovery rates by permuting HLA or CMV assignments 20 times. A later analysis grouped co-occurring TCRs with DBSCAN, adding TCRdist sequence similarity when clustering within HLA-allele-positive subsets. For co-occurrence clustering, repertoires with fewer than 30,000 or more than 120,000 public chains were excluded, along with 5 or 6 repertoires with anomalous nucleotide sharing. TCRdb obtained this table from immuneACCESS and retained in-frame rearrangements with V and J assigned. These tables miss some clones; where compared with another copy, unresolved V genes account for less than half of the shortfall, and the remainder is unexplained. The DNA gave D and trimming, while V, J and clone size come from that table. This sample's table lists over 200,000 clones. The ten largest clones capture roughly 0.89% of the sample.

The cohort comprised under 700 healthy bone marrow donors. All cohort members were sampled while nominally healthy, although unrecorded immune exposures were likely present. The donor was CMV seropositive and was included in the group of 250 to 350 seropositive cohort members. A peripheral blood sample was collected from each donor, and TCR beta sequencing was performed on peripheral blood mononuclear cells. Genomic DNA was extracted from the blood cell samples with the Qiagen DNeasy Blood Extraction Kit. The sample was PBMCs. This clonotype was sampled from a woman aged 30 to 39 in good health and CMV-seropositive. The rearrangement combines TRBV6-5 with TRBJ2-7; TRBD2 agrees with 9 junctional bases. The DNA sequence is given as TGTGCCAGCAGCATACTAGCGGGCCCTTCCTACGAGCAGTACTTC. It translates as CASSILAGPSYEQYF.